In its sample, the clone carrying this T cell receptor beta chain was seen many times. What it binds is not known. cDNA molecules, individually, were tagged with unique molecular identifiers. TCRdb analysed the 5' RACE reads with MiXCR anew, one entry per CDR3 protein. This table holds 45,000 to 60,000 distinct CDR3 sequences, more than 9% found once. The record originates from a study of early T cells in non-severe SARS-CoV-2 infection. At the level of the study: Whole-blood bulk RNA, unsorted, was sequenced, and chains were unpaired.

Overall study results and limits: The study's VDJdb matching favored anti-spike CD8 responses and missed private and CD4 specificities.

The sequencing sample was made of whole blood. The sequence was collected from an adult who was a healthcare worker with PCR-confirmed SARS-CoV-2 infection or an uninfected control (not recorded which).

CDR3 residues: CASSYSSQGGGYTF. CDR3 in DNA: TGTGCCAGCAGTTACAGTTCCCAGGGCGGCGGCTACACCTTC. The rearrangement links TRBV6-5 to TRBJ1-2; D may be TRBD1 (5 bases). The length of the CDR3 is 14 residues. Trimming removed 2 bases at V and 8 bases at J, with 15 bases between. Germline CDR1 reads MNHEY; CDR2 reads SVGAGI.